This TCR beta chain was retrieved from a study of lymphopenia after photon versus proton radiotherapy (dated by TCRdb to the late 2010s). Turning to the overall study: The immunological effects of photon versus proton radiation therapy were compared in patients with gastrointestinal tumors who developed high-grade lymphopenia. The cohort comprised 15 to 20 patients with gastrointestinal tumors who received either photon or proton therapy and then developed lymphopenia. The study aimed to characterize how the two radiation modalities differ in their impact on the immune system. Findings and caveats that apply to the study as a whole: The authors looked at the survival association only in patients who died, and they framed better survival with proton therapy as a possibility rather than a demonstrated result. After the lymphocyte count nadir, repertoires from photon-treated patients showed oligoclonal expansion, particularly of CD8+ Temra cells, and this expansion drove the decline in diversity. Across the cohort, an inverse correlation was found between a larger post-nadir drop in TCR diversity and overall survival time among patients who died. During treatment, patients who received proton therapy stayed relatively stable, whereas patients who received photon therapy lost naive T cells and TCR diversity and gained effector/memory populations.

The receptor library was made with the immunoSEQ multiplex PCR assay. Alongside multiparametric flow cytometry, deep sequencing of rearranged TCR beta loci was used to profile the T cell repertoires. Not all clones reach the TCRdb copy of this immuneACCESS table, which keeps in-frame sequences only. Checked studies attribute under half of the gap to unresolved V genes and leave the rest unexplained. The sample table holds about 160,000 clones, of which about 88% were seen once. The top ten clonotypes cover approximately 4.6% of the sample. From cysteine to phenylalanine, the CDR3 is 15 amino acids long. Only CDR3 DNA remains: 45 bases, in frame from the first base. Relative to germline, V is missing 0 bases and J is missing 2 bases, with 1 base of the junction outside any gene match. CDR1 and CDR2, per the germline V gene, are SGHRS and YFSETQ. In the case of this clone: Its target antigen remains unknown. Base-call qualities are not available, and no considerably larger clone is one nucleotide away.

This TCR was sampled from a middle-aged man with gastric cancer. This material consisted of peripheral blood, taken from a patient treated with photon-based radiotherapy. This receptor chain uses TRBV5-1 and TRBJ1-1, and TRBD1 matches 10 of the central bases. The DNA sequence is given as TGCGCCAGCAGCTTGGGACAGGGGGCAAACACTGAAGCTTTCTTT. Translated, it reads CASSLGQGANTEAFF.